This passage covers 18 T cell receptor beta chains from one sample sequenced in a study of blood T cell repertoires in COVID-19 (dated by TCRdb to the early 2020s). Libraries were constructed by the immunoSEQ multiplex PCR assay. The table comes from immuneACCESS by way of TCRdb, which keeps in-frame sequences with V and J called. Part of the clones is missing from these tables; in studies checked, under half for an unresolved V gene and the rest for unknown reasons. Within this sample are about 430,000 clones, with roughly 90% of them counted one time only. About 1.4% of the sample belongs to the ten largest clones. The source material was PBMCs or T cells enriched from blood (not recorded which). The receptors derive from a woman aged 18-30 years who had been exposed to COVID-19.

The chain combines TRBV4-1 with TRBJ2-1; D unclear. With 1 base removed from V and 0 bases from J, the gap between germline ends came to 19 bases. The CDR3 totals 19 residues. In germline, CDR1 is MGHRA, CDR2 YSYEKL. The CDR3 DNA is TGCGCCAGCAGCCAAGTCCGTCTTGCTCCCTCGAGCTCCTACAATGAGCAGTTCTTC. Encoded protein: CASSQVRLAPSSSYNEQFF.

This clone was detected only a few times. The chain links TRBV27 to TRBJ1-2; 7 bases map to TRBD1. Germline V gene lookup returns CDR1 MNHEY and CDR2 SMNVEV (reference sequence). V shed 4 bases, J shed 5 bases, and the junction held 13 bases outside the gene matches. The CDR3 totals 16 residues. The CDR3 DNA follows: TGTGCCAGCAGTTCCGCCGGGACAGAGGGGCGTTATGGCTACACCTTC. Amino acids: CASSSAGTEGRYGYTF.

This chain joins TRBV4-2 and TRBJ2-7; a possible D gene is TRBD2 (7 bases). The CDR3 is 16 amino acids. V was shortened by 4 bases and J by 6 bases, with 22 bases between the two germline ends. Germline V CDR1 and CDR2: LGHNA, YNFKEQ. The CDR3 sequence: CASSLQGGGSQGEQYF. The CDR3 DNA follows: TGTGCCAGCAGCCTCCAAGGGGGGGGCAGTCAGGGCGAGCAGTACTTC.

The J gene is TRBJ1-2, the V gene TRBV12-3 or TRBV12-4, with D hard to call. Trimming removed 4 bases from V and 1 base from J, with 4 bases in between. The CDR3 is 12 residues long. As DNA, the CDR3 is TGTGCCAGCAGTTCGGGTAACTATGGCTACACCTTC. This translates into CASSSGNYGYTF.

The chain couples TRBV11-2 to TRBJ2-3, with 8 bases identical to TRBD1. Looked up from germline, CDR1 is SGHAT and CDR2 is FQNNGV. The trim removed 4 bases at V and 5 bases at J, leaving 5 bases unmatched. The CDR3 consists of 14 residues. CDR3 bases: TGTGCCAGCAGCTCGGAAACAGGGGGAGATACGCAGTATTTT. This encodes CASSSETGGDTQYF.

V gene TRBV18 combines with J gene TRBJ2-1, with 8 bases identical to TRBD2. Germline V lookup: CDR1 KGHSH, CDR2 LQKENI. The CDR3 is 14 residues long. Unmatched junction bases numbered 7, after V lost 2 bases and J lost 10 bases. CDR3 DNA sequence: TGTGCCAGCTCACCATCCGGGGGGGTCCGCGAGCAGTTCTTC. Encoded protein: CASSPSGGVREQFF.

The chain has TRBV19 and TRBJ2-2, with 12 bases matching TRBD2. The V gene's germline CDR1 is LNHDA and CDR2 SQIVND (reference sequence). The trim removed 3 bases at V and 1 base at J, leaving 3 bases unmatched. CDR3 length: 17 residues. CDR3 region: CASSILAGGMNTGELFF. The CDR3 DNA is TGTGCCAGTAGTATTCTAGCGGGAGGGATGAACACCGGGGAGCTGTTTTTT.

This clone came up a few times. The gene calls are TRBV19 and TRBJ1-6; no firm D call. Trimming removed 6 bases from V and 3 bases from J, with 6 bases in between. The CDR3 loop spans 13 amino acids. Per germline, CDR1 LNHDA and CDR2 SQIVND (reference sequence). The CDR3 loop is CASRPYYNSPLHF. CDR3 in DNA: TGTGCCAGTAGGCCCTACTATAATTCACCCCTCCACTTT.

The chain carries TRBV25-1 and TRBJ1-3; 7 positions match TRBD1. This CDR3 is 14 amino acids long. Per the germline V gene, CDR1 is MGHDK and CDR2 is SYGVNS. The junction had 0 bases not matched to a gene; V was cut back by 2 bases and J by 2 bases. The CDR3: CASSEGTAGNTIYF. CDR3 nucleotide sequence: TGTGCCAGCAGTGAAGGGACAGCTGGAAACACCATATATTTT.

The J gene is TRBJ2-1, the V gene TRBV4-3; 7 positions agree with TRBD2. The CDR3 contains 15 residues. V shed 0 bases, J shed 5 bases, and the junction held 4 bases outside the gene matches. Germline-derived CDR1 and CDR2 are LGHNA and YSLEER. CDR3 protein: CASSQDGLADNEQFF. DNA for the CDR3: TGCGCCAGCAGCCAAGATGGCCTAGCGGACAATGAGCAGTTCTTC.

The chain employs TRBV4-2 and TRBJ2-5; 7 nucleotides match TRBD1. This CDR3 is built from 16 residues. V lost 0 bases, J lost 5 bases, and 9 bases stayed unmatched. The germline V gene encodes CDR1 LGHNA and CDR2 YNFKEQ. The CDR3 nucleotides read TGTGCCAGCAGCCAAGATCAACAGGGGCCCGAGGAGACCCAGTACTTC. It specifies CASSQDQQGPEETQYF.

The rearrangement joins TRBV28 to TRBJ2-7, with 7 bases identical to TRBD1. Trimming took 6 bases from V and 0 from J; bases not matched to a gene: 5. CDR3 length equals 14 residues. Germline CDR1 and CDR2: MDHEN and SYDVKM. CDR3 loop: CASRPGTVSYEQYF. The CDR3 DNA follows: TGTGCCAGCAGACCCGGGACAGTCTCCTACGAGCAGTACTTC.

V gene TRBV18 combines with J gene TRBJ2-3; TRBD1 agrees at 7 bases. CDR3 length: 14 residues. The germline V gene has CDR1 KGHSH and CDR2 LQKENI. The junction had 3 bases not matched to a gene; V was cut back by 4 bases and J by 2 bases. As DNA, the CDR3 is TGTGCCAGCTCACGAGGGACAGCCACAGATACGCAGTATTTT. This gives the protein CASSRGTATDTQYF. Full variable domain (missing parts from reference TRBV18 and TRBJ2-3): NAGVMQNPRHLVRRRGQEARLRCSPMKGHSHVYWYRQLPEEGLKFMVYLQKENIIDESGMPKERFSAEFPKEGPSILRIQQVVRGDSAAYFCASSRGTATDTQYFGPGTRLTVL.

The rearrangement links TRBV4-1 to TRBJ2-5, with D possibly TRBD1 on 5 matching bases. This CDR3 is 14 amino acids long. Germline CDR1 MGHRA, CDR2 YSYEKL. Trimming removed 4 bases at V and 1 base at J, with 10 bases between. CDR3 sequence reads: CASSRVDSQETQYF. CDR3 in DNA: TGCGCCAGCAGCCGAGTAGACAGCCAAGAGACCCAGTACTTC.

The chain carries TRBV5-1 and TRBJ2-1, with D perhaps matching TRBD2 (5 bases). V gave up 0 bases and J gave up 2 bases, with 12 bases separating them. The germline CDR1 and CDR2 sequences are SGHRS and YFSETQ. The CDR3 runs 16 residues. The CDR3 is CASSLDRSGTYNEQFF. The CDR3 DNA reads as TGCGCCAGCAGCTTGGACCGGAGCGGCACCTACAATGAGCAGTTCTTC.

J is TRBJ2-5 and V is TRBV21-1; TRBD2 is the table's D call, not checked against the DNA. TRBV21-1 is termed a pseudogene. The CDR3 consists of 13 residues. The CDR3 is CASSLAGASAQYF. CDR3 in DNA: TGTGCCAGCAGCCTGGCGGGGGCTTCGGCCCAGTACTTC.

V gene TRBV3-1 (or the pseudogene TRBV3-2) combines with J gene TRBJ1-4; D might be TRBD1 (6 bases). This CDR3 spans 18 amino acids. Looked up from germline, CDR1 is LGHDT and CDR2 is YNNKEL (reference sequence). Trimming cost V 2 bases and J 10 bases, with 26 bases left between them. CDR3 loop: CASSQMLTGYDRGGKLFF. The CDR3 DNA follows: TGTGCCAGCAGCCAAATGTTAACAGGCTACGATAGGGGGGGAAAACTGTTTTTT.

This sequence joins TRBV28 and TRBJ1-2, with D unclear. The CDR3 length is 11 residues. Per the germline V gene, CDR1 is MDHEN and CDR2 is SYDVKM. V gave up 7 bases and J gave up 8 bases, with 11 bases separating them. As DNA, the CDR3 is TGTGCCAGCAACGCGGTTGACGGCTACACCTTC. The encoded protein is CASNAVDGYTF.